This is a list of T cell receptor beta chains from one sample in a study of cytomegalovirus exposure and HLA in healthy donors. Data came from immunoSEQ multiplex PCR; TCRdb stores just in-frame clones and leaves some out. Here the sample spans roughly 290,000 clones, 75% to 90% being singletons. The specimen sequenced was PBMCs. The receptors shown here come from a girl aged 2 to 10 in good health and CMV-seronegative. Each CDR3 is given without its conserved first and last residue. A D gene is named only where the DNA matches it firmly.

ASSSRDRGGYSNQPQH	TRBV11-1	TRBD1
ASSPPDTGDTEAF	TRBV28	-
ATLTGRENNEQF	TRBV10-2	TRBD2
SASKTGKVH	TRBV20-1	-
ASSKKLAGVYNEQF	TRBV21-1	-
ASSLAGVGLTGGNTIY	TRBV5-1	-
ASSEGLIKQY	TRBV6-1	-
ASSVEWSSGLNEQF	TRBV9	TRBD2
ASRPRQGAQPQH	TRBV5-8	TRBD1
ASSLVIGQGMYEQY	TRBV7-2	-
ASSSPGRQGDQPQH	TRBV7-9	TRBD1
SVDLTVNTEAF	TRBV29-1	-
ASETGTGNYGYT	TRBV28	TRBD1
ASSRYSGESYNEQF	TRBV7-9	TRBD2
ASSASGGPYEQY	TRBV19	TRBD1
ASSFPGSYEQY	TRBV27	-
ASSVGAGNEQF	TRBV9	-
ASRREGQIYGYT	TRBV10-3	-
ASSPFSGANVLT	TRBV5-8	-
ASSLLRGPSLY	TRBV28	-
ASSHRRGSVTEQF	TRBV28	-
ASRQGGFYMNTEAF	TRBV19	-
ASSEAALESRNEQF	TRBV10-1	-
SVSRQSTNEKLF	TRBV29-1	-
ASSDSQPQH	TRBV28	-
ASSLEAGGYNEQF	TRBV5-1	TRBD2
ATGQGSYNEQF	TRBV6-5	TRBD1
SAGRDRVGTEAF	TRBV29-1	TRBD1
ASSPQDRRIYEQY	TRBV11-1	TRBD1
ASSTGTSGPTNNEQF	TRBV5-1	TRBD2
ASSFPGISTDTQY	TRBV5-6	-
ASSSWTGVFNTEAF	TRBV7-9	TRBD1
ASSYSSGTREYNEQF	TRBV19	TRBD2
ASSPGQDPGNTIY	TRBV18	TRBD1
ASSYWTGNEKLF	TRBV6-6	TRBD1
ASSPAGPPYEQY	TRBV9	-
ASSPRGVGEKLF	TRBV18	TRBD1
ASRDRGLYGYT	TRBV2	TRBD1
ASSLGQGANQPQH	TRBV5-1	TRBD1
ASRAQGTEGYT	TRBV2	TRBD1
ASSGLAGQETQY	TRBV2	TRBD2
ASSLGLAGELF	TRBV7-9	-
ASSSVPGQGSYEQY	TRBV7-9	TRBD1
ASTAGLANIQY	TRBV7-2	TRBD2
ASSQLAPSSYNEQF	TRBV4-1	-